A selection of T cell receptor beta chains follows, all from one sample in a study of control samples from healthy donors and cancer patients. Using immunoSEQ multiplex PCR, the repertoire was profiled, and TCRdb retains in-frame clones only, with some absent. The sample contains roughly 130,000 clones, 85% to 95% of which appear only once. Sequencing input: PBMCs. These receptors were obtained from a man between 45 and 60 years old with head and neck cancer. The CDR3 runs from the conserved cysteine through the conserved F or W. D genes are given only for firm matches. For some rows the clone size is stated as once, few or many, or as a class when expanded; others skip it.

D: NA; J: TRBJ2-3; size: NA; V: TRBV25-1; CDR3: CASRGSQGDTQYF; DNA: TGTGCCAGCAGGGGGTCACAGGGAGATACGCAGTATTTT
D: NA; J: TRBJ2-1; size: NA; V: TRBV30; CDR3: CASTSRGPYNEQFF; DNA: TGTGCCTCAACCTCGCGGGGGCCCTACAATGAGCAGTTCTTC
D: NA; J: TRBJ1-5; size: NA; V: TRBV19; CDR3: CASSPWTGGNQPQHF; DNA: TGTGCCAGTAGTCCTTGGACTGGGGGCAATCAGCCCCAGCATTTT
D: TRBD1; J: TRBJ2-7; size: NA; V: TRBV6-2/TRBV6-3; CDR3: CASSWTGYEQYF; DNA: TGTGCCAGCAGTTGGACAGGCTACGAGCAGTACTTC
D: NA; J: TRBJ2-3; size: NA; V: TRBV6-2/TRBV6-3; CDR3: CASSRGHTDTQYF; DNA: TGTGCCAGCAGTCGGGGCCACACAGATACGCAGTATTTT
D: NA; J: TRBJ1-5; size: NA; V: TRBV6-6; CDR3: CASIRDGQGNQPQHF; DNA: TGTGCCAGCATTCGAGACGGGCAGGGCAATCAGCCCCAGCATTTT
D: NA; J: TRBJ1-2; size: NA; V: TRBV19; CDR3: CASAWGGPVLNGHTF; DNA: TGTGCCAGTGCCTGGGGGGGGCCGGTTCTCAATGGCCACACCTTC
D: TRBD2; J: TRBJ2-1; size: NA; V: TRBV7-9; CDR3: CASSSAGTTLDEQFF; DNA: TGTGCCAGCAGCTCCGCCGGGACTACCTTGGATGAGCAGTTCTTC
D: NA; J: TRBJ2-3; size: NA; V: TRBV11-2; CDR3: CASNPDVTSTDTQYF; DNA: TGTGCCAGCAACCCGGACGTTACTAGCACAGATACGCAGTATTTT
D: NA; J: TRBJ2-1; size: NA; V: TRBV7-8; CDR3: CASSHTRGNEQFF; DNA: TGTGCCAGCAGCCATACTAGGGGCAATGAGCAGTTCTTC
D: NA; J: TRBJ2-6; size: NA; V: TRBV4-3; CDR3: CASSQSRVAGANVLTF; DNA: TGCGCCAGCAGCCAAAGTAGGGTGGCTGGGGCCAACGTCCTGACTTTC
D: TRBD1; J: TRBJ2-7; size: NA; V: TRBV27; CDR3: CASSSRGTGTGTRYEQYF; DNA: TGTGCCAGCAGTTCCCGGGGGACAGGCACCGGAACGCGCTACGAGCAGTACTTC
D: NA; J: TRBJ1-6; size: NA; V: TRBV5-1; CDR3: CASSSTSSYNSPLHF; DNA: TGCGCCAGCAGCTCCACGAGCTCCTATAATTCACCCCTCCACTTT
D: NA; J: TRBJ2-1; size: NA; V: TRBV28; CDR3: CASSLDSWREQFF; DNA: TGTGCCAGCAGTTTAGATTCGTGGAGAGAGCAGTTCTTC
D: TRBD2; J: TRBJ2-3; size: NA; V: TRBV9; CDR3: CASSALAGGTTDTQYF; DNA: TGTGCCAGCAGCGCCTTAGCGGGGGGGACCACAGATACGCAGTATTTT
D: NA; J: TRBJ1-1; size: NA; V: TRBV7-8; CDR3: CASSSRQRLSTEAFF; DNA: TGTGCCAGCAGCTCCCGACAGAGATTATCCACTGAAGCTTTCTTT
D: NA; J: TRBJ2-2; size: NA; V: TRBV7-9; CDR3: CASSLKATGELFF; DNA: TGTGCCAGCAGCTTGAAAGCCACCGGGGAGCTGTTTTTT
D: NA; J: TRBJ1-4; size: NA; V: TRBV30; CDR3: CAWNPGGTNEKLFF; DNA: TGTGCCTGGAATCCCGGGGGAACTAATGAAAAACTGTTTTTT
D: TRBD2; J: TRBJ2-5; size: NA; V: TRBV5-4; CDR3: CASSSIGTGGETQYF; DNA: TGTGCCAGCAGCTCGATCGGGACGGGGGGAGAGACCCAGTACTTC
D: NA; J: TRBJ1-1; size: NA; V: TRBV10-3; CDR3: CATRAQTETEAFF; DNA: TGTGCCACCCGGGCCCAAACAGAAACTGAAGCTTTCTTT
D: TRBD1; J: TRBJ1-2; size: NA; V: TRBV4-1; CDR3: CASSPRDRSFFGYTF; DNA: TGCGCCAGCAGCCCCCGGGACAGAAGTTTTTTTGGCTACACCTTC
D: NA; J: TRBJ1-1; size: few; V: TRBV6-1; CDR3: CASSEGSTEAFF; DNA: TGTGCCAGCAGTGAGGGTAGCACTGAAGCTTTCTTT
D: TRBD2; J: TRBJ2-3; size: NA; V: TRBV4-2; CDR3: CASSQDKGLADKDTQYF; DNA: TGTGCCAGCAGCCAAGATAAGGGACTAGCGGATAAAGATACGCAGTATTTT
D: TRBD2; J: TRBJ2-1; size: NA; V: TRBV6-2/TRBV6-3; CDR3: CASSYLAGEWSYNEQFF; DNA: TGTGCCAGCAGTTATCTAGCGGGGGAGTGGTCCTACAATGAGCAGTTCTTC
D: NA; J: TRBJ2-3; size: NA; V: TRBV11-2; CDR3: CASSSPPRDTQYF; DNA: TGTGCCAGCAGCTCCCCCCCAAGGGATACGCAGTATTTT
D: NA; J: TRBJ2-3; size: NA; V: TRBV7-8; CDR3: CASSLTPGASSTDTQYF; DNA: TGTGCCAGCAGCTTAACCCCGGGGGCCTCTAGCACAGATACGCAGTATTTT
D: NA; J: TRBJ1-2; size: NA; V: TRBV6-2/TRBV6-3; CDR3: CASSPRGRAYGYTF; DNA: TGTGCCAGCAGTCCGAGGGGACGGGCGTATGGCTACACCTTC
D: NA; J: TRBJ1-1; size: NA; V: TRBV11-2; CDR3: CASSPRMNTEAFF; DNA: TGTGCCAGCAGCCCGAGGATGAACACTGAAGCTTTCTTT
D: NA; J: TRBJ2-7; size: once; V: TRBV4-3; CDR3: CASSLGRGRSYEQYF; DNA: TGCGCCAGCAGCCTGGGGAGGGGGCGCAGCTACGAGCAGTACTTC
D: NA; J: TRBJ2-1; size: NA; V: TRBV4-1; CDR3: CASSLDRSSYNEQFF; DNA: TGCGCCAGCAGCCTCGACAGGAGCTCCTACAATGAGCAGTTCTTC
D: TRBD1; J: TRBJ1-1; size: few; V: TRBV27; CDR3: CASIPLTGHTEAFF; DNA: TGTGCCAGCATTCCGCTGACAGGGCACACTGAAGCTTTCTTT
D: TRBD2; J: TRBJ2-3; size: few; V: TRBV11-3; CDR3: CASSPSQRGGGTDTQYF; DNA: TGTGCCAGCAGCCCTTCTCAGCGGGGGGGCGGCACAGATACGCAGTATTTT
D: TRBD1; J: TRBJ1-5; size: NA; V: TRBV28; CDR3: CASSGTGQRQPQHF; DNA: TGTGCCAGCAGTGGGACAGGGCAACGTCAGCCCCAGCATTTT
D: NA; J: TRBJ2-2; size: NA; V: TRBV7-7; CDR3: CASSLEVANTGELFF; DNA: TGTGCCAGCAGCTTAGAGGTGGCGAACACCGGGGAGCTGTTTTTT
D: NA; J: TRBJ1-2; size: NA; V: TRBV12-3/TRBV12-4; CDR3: CASRGSDYGYTF; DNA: TGTGCCAGCAGGGGATCTGACTATGGCTACACCTTC
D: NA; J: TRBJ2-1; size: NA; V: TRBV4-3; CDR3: CASSQDRAINEQFF; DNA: TGCGCCAGCAGCCAAGACCGGGCCATCAATGAGCAGTTCTTC
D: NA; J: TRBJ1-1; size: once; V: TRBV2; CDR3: CASSEAGAQLTEAFF; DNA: TGTGCCAGCAGTGAAGCAGGAGCCCAACTCACTGAAGCTTTCTTT
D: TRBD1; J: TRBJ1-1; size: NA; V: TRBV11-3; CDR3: CASSSSRGRNTEAFF; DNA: TGTGCCAGCAGCTCGTCCAGGGGGCGCAACACTGAAGCTTTCTTT
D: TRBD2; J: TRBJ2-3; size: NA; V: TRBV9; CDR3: CARSVGAAGGRDTQYF; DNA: TGTGCCCGCAGCGTAGGGGCAGCGGGGGGGCGCGATACGCAGTATTTT
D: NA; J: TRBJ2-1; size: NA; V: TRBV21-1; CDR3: CASSKICAAGAQYNEQFF; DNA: TGTGCCAGCAGCAAAATTTGTGCGGCGGGGGCCCAATACAATGAGCAGTTCTTC
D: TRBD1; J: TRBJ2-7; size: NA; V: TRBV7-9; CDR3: CASSLGRIRDSSYEQYF; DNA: TGTGCCAGCAGCTTAGGTCGAATCAGGGACAGCTCCTACGAGCAGTACTTC
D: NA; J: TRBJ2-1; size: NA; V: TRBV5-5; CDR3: CASRKSGAGGLNEQFF; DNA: TGTGCCAGCAGAAAGAGCGGGGCAGGGGGCCTCAATGAGCAGTTCTTC
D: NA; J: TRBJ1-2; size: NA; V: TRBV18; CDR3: CASSPFSAARQAGNYGYTF; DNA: TGTGCCAGCTCACCGTTTTCAGCTGCCCGACAGGCCGGGAACTATGGCTACACCTTC
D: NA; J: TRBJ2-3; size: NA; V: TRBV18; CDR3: CASSPARTDTQYF; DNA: TGTGCCAGCTCACCAGCTAGAACAGATACGCAGTATTTT
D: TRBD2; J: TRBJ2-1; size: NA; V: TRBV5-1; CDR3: CASSGGAHNEQFF; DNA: TGCGCCAGTTCCGGGGGGGCCCACAATGAGCAGTTCTTC